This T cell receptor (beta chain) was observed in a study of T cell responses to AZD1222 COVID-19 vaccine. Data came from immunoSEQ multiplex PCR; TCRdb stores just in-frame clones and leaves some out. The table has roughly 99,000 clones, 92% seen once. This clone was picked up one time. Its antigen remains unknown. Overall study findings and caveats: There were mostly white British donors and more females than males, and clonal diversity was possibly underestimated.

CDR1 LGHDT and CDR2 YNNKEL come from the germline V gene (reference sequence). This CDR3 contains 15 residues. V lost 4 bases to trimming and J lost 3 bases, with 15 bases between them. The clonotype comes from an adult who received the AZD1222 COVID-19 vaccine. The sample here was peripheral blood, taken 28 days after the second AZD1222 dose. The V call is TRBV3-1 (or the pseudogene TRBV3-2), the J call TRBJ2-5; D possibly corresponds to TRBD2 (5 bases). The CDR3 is CASSRRSGRKETQYF. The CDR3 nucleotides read TGTGCCAGCAGCCGGAGGAGCGGTCGGAAAGAGACCCAGTACTTC.